This is a list of T cell receptor beta chains from one sample in a study of cytomegalovirus exposure and HLA in healthy donors. The protocol was immunoSEQ multiplex PCR, while the TCRdb copy is restricted to in-frame clones and leaves out a portion. Found here are some 180,000 clones, 9.5% to 15% of them singletons; the top ten hold more than 7%. Sequencing was performed on PBMCs. These receptors originate from a man aged 50 to 59 in good health and CMV-seropositive. CDR3s leave out the opening cysteine and the closing phenylalanine or tryptophan.

V	CDR3
TRBV5-4	ASSPQGETQY
TRBV4-3	ASSHVQTGRSYNEQF
TRBV9	ASSPRGGSSYNEQF
TRBV6-5	ASRGFEWGGYT
TRBV6-5	ASSSIRTALNTEAF
TRBV15	ATSREDRLYT
TRBV6-1	ASSEGQSTYEQY
TRBV7-2	ASSLKERVAQY
TRBV7-6	ASSLDQRGGPDTQY
TRBV7-2	ASSPQGGDEQY
TRBV15	ATSRVTGSGDTQY
TRBV6-1	ASSEQSAYNEQF
TRBV6-1	ASQRRVGETQY
TRBV5-5	ASSLQGAGEKLF
TRBV4-2	ASSQGLAGGPSSGELF
TRBV28	ASQRNTEAF
TRBV27	ASSYGPNSNTEAF
TRBV29-1	SVGLAAKNIQY
TRBV6-4	ASSVKTGDDNEKLF
TRBV18	ASSGGQNYGYT
TRBV7-2	ASSYHRGDNSPLH
TRBV27	ASSRRGTSGNTGELF
TRBV25-1	ASSGANNQPQH
TRBV7-2	ASSLGGGGTEAF
TRBV11-2	ASSLDRGGETQY
TRBV6-1	ASRGVAKNIQY
TRBV6-1	ASSEAPANYGYT
TRBV5-8	ASSQDWGGSNQPQH
TRBV28	ASSSGELF
TRBV11-3	ASSPPPQGASSPLH
TRBV15	ATSRAREEKLF
TRBV19	ASSVAGFTEAF
TRBV2	ASRGSGLYGYT
TRBV5-6	ASSPFSPLLNYGYT
TRBV11-3	ASSPDGGVHYEQY
TRBV5-1	ASSPDSPGDGYT
TRBV11-3	ASSLSASGASYNEQF
TRBV5-1	ASSLAQGGSYEQY
TRBV7-6	ASSLPGQGRDTIY
TRBV12-2	ASRLNRGGYT
TRBV7-6	ASRPGQGADEQF
TRBV9	ASSVQGSSSYEQY